This T cell receptor beta chain was recorded in a study of cytomegalovirus exposure and HLA in healthy donors. On this clone: The antigen remains unidentified.

The CDR3 runs to 13 residues. The V and J ends lost 5 bases and 5 bases respectively, with 12 bases between them. The germline V gene encodes CDR1 MDHEN and CDR2 SYDVKM. The PCR had 60 Vbeta and 13 Jbeta primers. Using immunoSEQ multiplex PCR, the repertoire was profiled, and TCRdb retains in-frame clones only, with some absent. This sample has some 190,000 clones, with 79% found just once. Whole-study results and caveats: 87-base-pair reads could not separate some V segments, including TRBV6-2 and TRBV6-3. The classifier reportedly diagnosed cytomegalovirus status with high specificity and sensitivity. Highly shared sequence variants in one cluster were likely a sequencing artifact.

The specimen sequenced was PBMCs. This clonotype originated in a woman aged 50 to 60 in good health and CMV-seronegative. The chain combines TRBV28 with TRBJ2-5, with D tentatively TRBD2 (5 bases). CDR3 sequence (DNA): TGTGCCAGCAGTCCTGGACTGTTGGAGACCCAGTACTTC. As protein: CASSPGLLETQYF.